This TCR beta chain is drawn from a study of PD-1 blockade in classical Hodgkin lymphoma (dated by TCRdb to the early 2020s). Background on the whole study: Nivolumab dosing was 3 mg/kg intravenously every 2 weeks, continuing until either disease progression or unacceptable toxicity. The study used CyTOF and TCR beta sequencing to define a peripheral blood immune signature of response to PD-1 blockade in classical Hodgkin lymphoma. Findings and caveats that apply to the study as a whole: Baseline diversity similar to that of newly diagnosed patients was observed in trial patients achieving complete response, whereas significantly lower diversity was observed in partial responders and progressors. Lower diversity was seen in patients whose nivolumab began less than 1 year after ASCT, and these patients were left out of later analyses so that immune reconstitution would not confound the results. The study was limited to a single clinical trial cohort, and causes of repertoire differences, possibly disease activity or prior therapy, remained undefined. Baseline TCR diversity was reported to be lower in newly diagnosed patients than in healthy donors and to be lower still in relapsed/refractory patients. A significant rise by C4D1 was seen in CD4+ but not CD8+ TCR diversity (p=0.0027 vs p=0.16), with the rise being most apparent in complete responders (p=0.02).

On this clone itself: Its antigen specificity is not known. No base quality information exists; no much larger clone differs at one position.

The time point label corresponds to: cycle 2 day 1 (C2D1) of nivolumab. Every trial patient had relapsed after autologous stem cell transplantation, and cohorts A, B and C differed in prior brentuximab vedotin exposure. A total of roughly 60 patients with relapsed/refractory classical Hodgkin lymphoma made up the trial cohort, and each patient's best overall response was complete response, partial response or progressive disease. Single-agent nivolumab was administered to trial patients in the multi-cohort phase II CheckMate 205 trial. Best overall response was determined by an independent review committee according to the 2007 International Working Group response criteria. PBMCs from the trial were collected at three points: immediately before nivolumab initiation (C1D1), and during therapy at cycle 2 day 1 and cycle 4 day 1. Peripheral blood was collected in 8 mL Vacutainer Cell Preparation Tubes, from which PBMCs were isolated by centrifugation and then cryopreserved.

Genomic DNA was extracted with the Qiagen DNeasy kit from unsorted PBMCs and from negatively selected CD4+ and CD8+ fractions. Using primers that anneal to V and J segments, immunoSEQ multiplex PCR amplified the TCR beta CDR3 regions. A synthetic immune receptor repertoire was used to minimize amplification bias, and any remaining bias was removed computationally after sequencing. As for how the authors treated the data: Repertoire diversity was quantified as the Shannon entropy index using custom Python scripts. Unsorted, CD4+ and CD8+ repertoires were analyzed separately, except for combined analyses in which CD4+ and CD8+ sequences were merged in silico. Clonal expansion was defined as at least a 2-fold frequency increase after treatment relative to C1D1, with a pseudocount of 0.5 for undetected baseline clones. Singleton clones were defined as clones with 0 or 1 copy at C1D1, and non-singleton clones were defined as clones with 2 or more copies. By matching protein sequences in sorted samples from the same patient, clones expanded in unsorted samples were annotated as CD4+, CD8+ or unknown. Wilcoxon tests were applied to paired samples to test diversity changes from C1D1 to C4D1. TCRdb re-hosts the immuneACCESS table, in-frame sequences only. Its copies lack some clones; in the studies checked, an unresolved V gene accounts for under half of them, and the cause for the rest is not known. The V and J calls and the clone size are those of that table, but D and trimming were determined from the DNA. For this sample there are 45,000 to 50,000 clones; roughly 80% appear just once. Around 22% of the sample is taken by the ten largest.

The CDR3 holds 15 amino acids from the cysteine to the phenylalanine. Only the CDR3 portion is preserved as DNA: 45 bases, with reading frame beginning at the first base. V is cut back by 6 bases and J by 2 bases, with 3 bases in the junction unmatched. Sequences MNHEY (CDR1) and SVGAGI (CDR2) are obtained from the germline V gene. This chain is built from TRBV6-5 and TRBJ2-1, with 11 junctional bases fitting TRBD2. This clonotype was obtained from a human donor with classical Hodgkin lymphoma. Sequences were derived from peripheral blood mononuclear cells (PBMCs), sampled before the second cycle of nivolumab. The sequence in DNA is TGTGCCAGCAGAAGTAGCGGGGGGGCCTACAATGAGCAGTTCTTC. It codes for CASRSSGGAYNEQFF.